Sequencing of this T cell receptor beta chain was carried out in a study of response to subunit inactivated influenza vaccine. Study observations and caveats: With each seasonal influenza vaccination, the authors suggested, few new T cells are recruited.

This CDR3 is 13 amino acids long. V dropped 6 bases and J dropped 5 bases, with 13 bases sitting between them. TCRdb recomputed calls from the RT-PCR reads with MiXCR, one row per CDR3 protein. Of over 400,000 distinct CDR3 sequences in the sample, 10% to 15% were seen once. With regard to this clonotype: The antigen remains undetermined.

The TCR originated in a man aged 50 to 59 who received an inactivated influenza vaccine. The gene calls are TRBV12-3 or TRBV12-4 and TRBJ1-1; the D is unclear. Sequencing used PBMCs from blood, obtained roughly 46 days after vaccination. The CDR3 sequence is CASSPPAGTEAFF. CDR3 bases: TGTGCCAGCAGCCCCCCGGCCGGGACTGAAGCTTTCTTT.